The clone carrying this T cell receptor beta chain was seen once. This record comes from a study of PD-1 blockade in classical Hodgkin lymphoma. Each patient experienced a relapse that followed autologous stem cell transplantation, and brentuximab vedotin exposure varied. Profiling relied on immunoSEQ multiplex PCR, and the TCRdb table lists in-frame clones only, not all of them. The sample records approximately 58,000 clones, 80% to 95% being singletons. Per germline, CDR1 SGHRS and CDR2 YFSETQ. The CDR3 is 19 residues long. V dropped 0 bases and J dropped 4 bases, with 23 bases sitting between them.

The genes are TRBV5-1 and TRBJ1-3, with D possibly TRBD1 on 5 matching bases. This material consisted of peripheral blood mononuclear cells (PBMCs), taken before the second cycle of nivolumab. The source of this sequence is a human donor with classical Hodgkin lymphoma. CDR3 protein: CASSLALNSRDGSGNTIYF. The CDR3 DNA reads as TGCGCCAGCAGCTTGGCCCTAAACAGCCGGGACGGCAGCGGAAACACCATATATTTT. Complete variable domain (other parts from reference TRBV5-1 and TRBJ1-3): KAGVTQTPRYLIKTRGQQVTLSCSPISGHRSVSWYQQTPGQGLQFLFEYFSETQRNKGNFPGRFSGRQFSNSRSEMNVSTLELGDSALYLCASSLALNSRDGSGNTIYFGEGSWLTVV.